Presented here are 4 T cell receptor beta chains from one specimen sequenced in a study of CD8 T cells in ankylosing spondylitis. The study, taken as a whole, reports: Blood from ankylosing spondylitis patients appeared to carry a characteristic roughly 8-variant TCR beta motif.

TCRdb fed the 5' RACE reads into MiXCR, producing one record per CDR3 protein. This table holds some 840,000 distinct CDR3 sequences, 12% found once. Their antigens remain unidentified. The sequenced sample was blood, either unsorted or a sorted T cell fraction (not recorded which). These receptors originate from a male donor with ankylosing spondylitis.

This clonotype was observed a handful of times. The J gene is TRBJ1-1, the V gene TRBV20-1, with D possibly being TRBD1 (5 bases). This CDR3 has 14 amino acids. The germline CDR1 and CDR2 sequences are DFQATT and SNEGSKA (reference sequence). Between the trimmed V and J ends, which lost 5 bases and 1 base, there was a span of 14 bases. In DNA form, the CDR3 reads TGCAGTGCTTTTAGGGGCGGCGAGAACACTGAAGCTTTCTTT. It specifies CSAFRGGENTEAFF.

This clonotype was counted a few times. This sequence joins TRBV6-5 and TRBJ2-7; D is unresolved. The V gene lost 2 bases and the J gene lost 6 bases, with 11 bases spanning the gap. Germline loops: CDR1 MNHEY, CDR2 SVGAGI. This CDR3 is built from 13 residues. This chain's CDR3 is CASSYGSVSEQYF. DNA of the CDR3: TGTGCCAGCAGTTACGGGTCAGTCTCCGAGCAGTACTTC.

This clonotype came up once. The V and J genes are TRBV27 and TRBJ1-3; 7 bases are shared with TRBD1. V dropped 6 bases and J dropped 2; count of bases not matched to a gene: 7. The CDR3 runs 15 residues. Germline V lookup: CDR1 MNHEY, CDR2 SMNVEV (reference sequence). Here the CDR3 DNA reads TGTGCCAGCAGGTCAGCAGGGACAGCTGGAAACACCATATATTTT. Translated, it gives CASRSAGTAGNTIYF.

The chain has TRBV29-1 and TRBJ1-4, with D hard to call. V lost 4 bases and J lost 2, with 5 bases in between. Germline V lookup: CDR1 SQVTM, CDR2 ANQGSEA. CDR3 length equals 12 residues. The CDR3 region has the DNA TGCAGCGTTGGCATGACTAATGAAAAACTGTTTTTT. Translating gives CSVGMTNEKLFF.